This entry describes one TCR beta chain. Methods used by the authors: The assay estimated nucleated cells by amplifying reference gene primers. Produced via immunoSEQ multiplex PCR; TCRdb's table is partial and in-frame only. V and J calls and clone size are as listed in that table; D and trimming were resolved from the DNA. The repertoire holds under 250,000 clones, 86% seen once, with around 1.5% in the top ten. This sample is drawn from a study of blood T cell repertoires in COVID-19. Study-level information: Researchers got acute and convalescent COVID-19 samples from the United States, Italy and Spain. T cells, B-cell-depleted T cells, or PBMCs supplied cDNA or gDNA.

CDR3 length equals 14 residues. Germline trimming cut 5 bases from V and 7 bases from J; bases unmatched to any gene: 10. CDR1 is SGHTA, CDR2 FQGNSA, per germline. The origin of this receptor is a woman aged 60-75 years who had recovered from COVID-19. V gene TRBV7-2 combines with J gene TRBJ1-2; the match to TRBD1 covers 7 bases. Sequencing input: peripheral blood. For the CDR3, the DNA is TGTGCCAGCAGCCCTCGGGACAGCCTGCTTGGCTACACCTTC. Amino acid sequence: CASSPRDSLLGYTF.